This T cell receptor (beta chain) comes out of a study of shared clonotypes between healthy human individuals. Study overall: Donor ages ranged 18 to 49 years: a couple of women, a few men. General study points: Relative to their counterparts shared across all four donors, non-shared clonotypes exhibited diminished generation probabilities.

On this clone: The antigen is undetermined.

At a deep level, the assay was run. As processed by the authors: ImmunoSEQ only sent back junction sequences with no quality scores, so filtering was done differently. TCRdb's table, derived via immunoSEQ multiplex PCR, lists solely in-frame clones and lacks some. The DNA was the basis for D and trimming; V, J and clone size are from that table. The repertoire holds roughly 2 million clones, with almost 96% as singletons. The CDR3 length is 17 residues. Germline CDR1 and CDR2: SGHDT and YYEEEE. The V end lost 2 bases, the J end lost 1 base, and 16 bases lay between the germline ends. The receptor comes from a man younger than 35 in good health. The chain uses TRBV5-6 and TRBJ2-4, with D unclear. The sequencing input was naive CD4+ T cells sorted from blood. The sample's subset: CD45RA+ positively selected. The CDR3 DNA sequence: TGTGCCAGCAGCTTTGTCCCGCAATTAGGGGCCAAAAACATTCAGTACTTC. This sequence encodes CASSFVPQLGAKNIQYF.